This is a list of T cell receptor beta chains from one sample in a study of T cells after yellow fever vaccination. TCRdb used MiXCR to reprocess the 5' RACE reads, holding one entry per CDR3 protein. The sample gives some 110,000 distinct CDR3 sequences, 7.4% of which show up once; roughly 2.6% is in the top ten. Sequenced material: CD4+ T cells sorted from PBMCs, taken about 10 days after the first yellow fever vaccination. The receptors come from a man aged 18 to 35 who received the YFV17D yellow fever vaccine. The CDR3 runs from the conserved cysteine through the conserved F or W. The order of the fields is CDR3 DNA, CDR3 protein, D gene, V gene, J gene, clone size. D genes are given only for firm matches. The size field is filled for only some rows; it gives once, few, many or a size class.

DNA: TGTGCCAGCAGCCTGACTAGCGGTGATTACAATGAGCAGTTCTTC
CDR3: CASSLTSGDYNEQFF
D: TRBD2
V: TRBV9
J: TRBJ2-1
size: many

DNA: TGCAGCGTGGGGACTAGCGGGGGAGTAGAGACCCAGTACTTC
CDR3: CSVGTSGGVETQYF
D: TRBD2
V: TRBV29-1
J: TRBJ2-5
size: many

DNA: TGTGCCAGCAGTGAAAGGCGAGGGGCGCCAGGCCAAGAGACCCAGTACTTC
CDR3: CASSERRGAPGQETQYF
D: -
V: TRBV25-1
J: TRBJ2-5
size: many

DNA: TGCGCCAGCAGCTTCGGTAGCGGGGGGCAGAGCGAGACCCAGTACTTC
CDR3: CASSFGSGGQSETQYF
D: TRBD2
V: TRBV5-1
J: TRBJ2-5
size: many

DNA: TGTGCCAGCAGCTCCTCGTGGGGCGAGCAGTTCTTC
CDR3: CASSSSWGEQFF
D: -
V: TRBV7-2
J: TRBJ2-1
size: few

DNA: TGTGCCAGCAGCACAAGGACTAGCGGGGGTGATGTTGAGCAGTTCTTC
CDR3: CASSTRTSGGDVEQFF
D: TRBD2
V: TRBV5-4
J: TRBJ2-1
size: many

DNA: TGTGCCAGCACCTCACAGGGGGGATTAGACACTGAAGCTTTCTTT
CDR3: CASTSQGGLDTEAFF
D: TRBD1
V: TRBV7-2
J: TRBJ1-1
size: few

DNA: TGTGCCACCAGTGATCCGGGTCCGGAGCTAGCGGCTAGCACAGATACGCAGTATTTT
CDR3: CATSDPGPELAASTDTQYF
D: TRBD2
V: TRBV24-1
J: TRBJ2-3
size: many

DNA: TGTGCCAGCAGTCGAGGGTTCTATGGCTACAACTTC
CDR3: CASSRGFYGYNF
D: -
V: TRBV6-6
J: TRBJ1-2
size: many

DNA: TGTGCCAGCAGCGTAGAGGGGGTTGGAAACACCATATATTTT
CDR3: CASSVEGVGNTIYF
D: -
V: TRBV9
J: TRBJ1-3
size: few

DNA: TGTGCCAGCAGCCGGAACCCCCGGGGGGGTGAATCACCCCTCCACTTT
CDR3: CASSRNPRGGESPLHF
D: -
V: TRBV4-2
J: TRBJ1-6
size: many

DNA: TGTGCCAGCAGTTACTCAACATCGGGATGGGCCGCCGGCCCTTATGGCTACACCTTC
CDR3: CASSYSTSGWAAGPYGYTF
D: -
V: TRBV6-5
J: TRBJ1-2
size: -

DNA: TGTGCCAGCAGCCTAGGAGCGGGGGGAGGAGAGACCCAGTACTTC
CDR3: CASSLGAGGGETQYF
D: TRBD2
V: TRBV7-3
J: TRBJ2-5
size: many

DNA: TGTGCCAGCAGCTGGGCCGTACGGGCCGGGGAGCTGTTTTTT
CDR3: CASSWAVRAGELFF
D: -
V: TRBV7-9
J: TRBJ2-2
size: few

DNA: TGTGCCAGCAGCTTACGGGGCAGGCTAGGTAGGACTTTCACTGAAGCTTTCTTT
CDR3: CASSLRGRLGRTFTEAFF
D: -
V: TRBV7-8
J: TRBJ1-1
size: many

DNA: TGTGCCAGCAGTTACAGGTCCGGGGGGGGCACAGAGCAGTTCTTC
CDR3: CASSYRSGGGTEQFF
D: TRBD2
V: TRBV6-5
J: TRBJ2-1
size: many

DNA: TGCGCCAGCAACAACGGACAGGGCTACGAGCAGTACTTC
CDR3: CASNNGQGYEQYF
D: TRBD1
V: TRBV5-1
J: TRBJ2-7
size: many

DNA: TGTGCCAGCAGCCTAGCGATGAACACCGGGGAGCTGTTTTTT
CDR3: CASSLAMNTGELFF
D: -
V: TRBV28
J: TRBJ2-2
size: many

DNA: TGTGCCACCAGCCTGAGGGGGCAAGATACGCAGTATTTT
CDR3: CATSLRGQDTQYF
D: TRBD1
V: TRBV24-1
J: TRBJ2-3
size: many

DNA: TGTGCCATCAGTGAGTCGAGTGGAACTAATGAAAAACTGTTTTTT
CDR3: CAISESSGTNEKLFF
D: -
V: TRBV10-3
J: TRBJ1-4
size: many

DNA: TGTGCCAGCAGTGAGGGACGAACTAGTTTAAATACGCAGTATTTT
CDR3: CASSEGRTSLNTQYF
D: -
V: TRBV25-1
J: TRBJ2-3
size: many

DNA: TGCGCCAGCAGCCAAGGAGGGGACGGATGGGAGACCCAGTACTTC
CDR3: CASSQGGDGWETQYF
D: -
V: TRBV4-1
J: TRBJ2-5
size: many

DNA: TGTGCCAGCTCACCGGGGCAGGGAATGAGTCGGACTGAAGCTTTCTTT
CDR3: CASSPGQGMSRTEAFF
D: -
V: TRBV18
J: TRBJ1-1
size: few

DNA: TGCAGTGCTAGAGTCGGGCCGGGGGGGCGGACCCCTAACACAGATACGCAGTATTTT
CDR3: CSARVGPGGRTPNTDTQYF
D: TRBD2
V: TRBV20-1
J: TRBJ2-3
size: -

DNA: TGCGCCAGCAGCTATGGGACCTTCTGCGAGCAGTTCTTC
CDR3: CASSYGTFCEQFF
D: -
V: TRBV5-1
J: TRBJ2-1
size: -

DNA: TGCGCCAGCAGCTTGGCCGTCGGTGGAAACACCATATATTTT
CDR3: CASSLAVGGNTIYF
D: -
V: TRBV5-1
J: TRBJ1-3
size: many

DNA: TGTGCCAGCAGTACTTACTCGGCGTCCCAAGAGACCCAGTACTTC
CDR3: CASSTYSASQETQYF
D: -
V: TRBV7-2
J: TRBJ2-5
size: many

DNA: TGCGCCAGCAGCCAAGCCCCCGGGGAGGAGAGGGGCTACACCTTC
CDR3: CASSQAPGEERGYTF
D: -
V: TRBV4-3
J: TRBJ1-2
size: few

DNA: TGTGCCAGCAGTTACTCGACCCCGCCGGCCTACGAGCAGTACTTC
CDR3: CASSYSTPPAYEQYF
D: -
V: TRBV6-2/TRBV6-3
J: TRBJ2-7
size: many

DNA: TGCGCCAGCAGCTTGAAACAGAACACAGATACGCAGTATTTT
CDR3: CASSLKQNTDTQYF
D: -
V: TRBV5-1
J: TRBJ2-3
size: many

DNA: TGTGCCAGCAGCACCGGGACAGAGAGCTCCTACAATGAGCAGTTCTTC
CDR3: CASSTGTESSYNEQFF
D: TRBD1
V: TRBV5-6
J: TRBJ2-1
size: few

DNA: TGCGCCAGCAGCCCGGGACAGGGGAACGGGGAGCTGTTTTTT
CDR3: CASSPGQGNGELFF
D: TRBD1
V: TRBV5-1
J: TRBJ2-2
size: many

DNA: TGTGCCAGCAGCCAAGACAGGGGGTGTTGTGAAGCTTTCTTT
CDR3: CASSQDRGCCEAFF
D: TRBD1
V: TRBV3-1
J: TRBJ1-1
size: many

DNA: TGTGCCACCAGCAACCAGGCACGGGGGGCCTATCCAGATACGCAGTATTTT
CDR3: CATSNQARGAYPDTQYF
D: -
V: TRBV15
J: TRBJ2-3
size: many

DNA: TGTGCCAGCAGCCAAAAGGGGGGACATTACACCGGGGAGCTGTTTTTT
CDR3: CASSQKGGHYTGELFF
D: -
V: TRBV4-2
J: TRBJ2-2
size: few

DNA: TGTGCCAGCAGCCTGGGAGGAATGGCAGGACCCAAAGCTTTCTTT
CDR3: CASSLGGMAGPKAFF
D: -
V: TRBV12-3/TRBV12-4
J: TRBJ1-1
size: many

DNA: TGTGCCAGCTCACCTAACTCGGGACAGGGCGGTCGAACGGGCACAGATACGCAGTATTTT
CDR3: CASSPNSGQGGRTGTDTQYF
D: TRBD1
V: TRBV18
J: TRBJ2-3
size: few

DNA: TGTGCCAGCAGCTTGTGGGTTAGCACAGATACGCAGTATTTT
CDR3: CASSLWVSTDTQYF
D: -
V: TRBV5-5
J: TRBJ2-3
size: -

DNA: TGTGCCACCAGCACGGGGCAATCGGACGAGCAGTACTTC
CDR3: CATSTGQSDEQYF
D: -
V: TRBV15
J: TRBJ2-7
size: many

DNA: TGTGCCAGCAGCGTAGGGGGGCGGAGGGCCTACGAGCAGTACTTC
CDR3: CASSVGGRRAYEQYF
D: -
V: TRBV9
J: TRBJ2-7
size: many

DNA: TGCGCCAGCAGCCCGGGACAGCAACTCGAAAAACTGTTTTTT
CDR3: CASSPGQQLEKLFF
D: TRBD1
V: TRBV4-1
J: TRBJ1-4
size: few

DNA: TGTGCCAGCAGTTTTAGCAGGGAAGTCTATGGCTACACCTTC
CDR3: CASSFSREVYGYTF
D: -
V: TRBV27
J: TRBJ1-2
size: -

DNA: TGTGCCAGCAGCCCCGGGACTAGCGGCCCACGGGATACGCAGTATTTT
CDR3: CASSPGTSGPRDTQYF
D: TRBD2
V: TRBV7-9
J: TRBJ2-3
size: many

DNA: TGTGCCAGCAGACCAAGACTAGCGGGGGGCCCGTCGAGCTCCTACAATGAGCAGTTCTTC
CDR3: CASRPRLAGGPSSSYNEQFF
D: TRBD2
V: TRBV12-3/TRBV12-4
J: TRBJ2-1
size: many

DNA: TGTGCCAGCAGCCTCGGGACAGGTAGCGAGCAGTACTTC
CDR3: CASSLGTGSEQYF
D: TRBD1
V: TRBV12-3/TRBV12-4
J: TRBJ2-7
size: many

DNA: TGTGCCAGCAGCTTAGATGCTAGCGGCTCCTACAATGAGCAGTTCTTC
CDR3: CASSLDASGSYNEQFF
D: TRBD2
V: TRBV7-9
J: TRBJ2-1
size: many

DNA: TGCACCAGCAGTCCAAGGACTAGCGGCGACAATGAGCAGTTCTTC
CDR3: CTSSPRTSGDNEQFF
D: TRBD2
V: TRBV27
J: TRBJ2-1
size: many

DNA: TGTGCCAGCAGCTCTAAGACGGATCTTAGCAATCAGCCCCAGCATTTT
CDR3: CASSSKTDLSNQPQHF
D: -
V: TRBV7-9
J: TRBJ1-5
size: many

DNA: TGTGCCAGTAAACCAGCAGGGAGTGGCTACACCTTC
CDR3: CASKPAGSGYTF
D: -
V: TRBV19
J: TRBJ1-2
size: few

DNA: TGTGCCAGCAGCCGGGGGGGGAATGAGCAGTTCTTC
CDR3: CASSRGGNEQFF
D: TRBD2
V: TRBV7-9
J: TRBJ2-1
size: -

DNA: TGCAGTGCTGTGGGGGACCCCAACACAGATACGCAGTATTTT
CDR3: CSAVGDPNTDTQYF
D: -
V: TRBV20-1
J: TRBJ2-3
size: many

DNA: TGTGCCAGCTCACAAGGAACAGGGTTGAATTCACCCCTCCACTTT
CDR3: CASSQGTGLNSPLHF
D: -
V: TRBV18
J: TRBJ1-6
size: many

DNA: TGTGCCAGCAGCTTAACTCCCCGGACAGAAGCTTTCTTT
CDR3: CASSLTPRTEAFF
D: -
V: TRBV7-2
J: TRBJ1-1
size: many

DNA: TGTGCCACCAGTGATTCTCCCATCAGACAGGGCAAATACAATGAGCAGTTCTTC
CDR3: CATSDSPIRQGKYNEQFF
D: TRBD1
V: TRBV24-1
J: TRBJ2-1
size: many

DNA: TGTGCCAGCAGTATAGACAGGGTAGGCGAGCAGTACTTC
CDR3: CASSIDRVGEQYF
D: TRBD1
V: TRBV12-3/TRBV12-4
J: TRBJ2-7
size: many